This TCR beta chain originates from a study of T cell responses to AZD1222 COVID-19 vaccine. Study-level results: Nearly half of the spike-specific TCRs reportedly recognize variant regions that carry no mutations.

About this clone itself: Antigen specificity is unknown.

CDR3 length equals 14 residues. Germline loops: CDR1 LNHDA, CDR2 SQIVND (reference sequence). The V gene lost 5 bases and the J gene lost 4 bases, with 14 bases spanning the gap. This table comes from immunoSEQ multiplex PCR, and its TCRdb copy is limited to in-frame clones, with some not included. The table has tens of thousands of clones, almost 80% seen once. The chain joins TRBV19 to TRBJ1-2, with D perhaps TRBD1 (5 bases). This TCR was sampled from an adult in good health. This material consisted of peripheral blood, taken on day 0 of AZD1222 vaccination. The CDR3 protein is CASSLSGGVYGYTF. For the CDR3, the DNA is TGTGCCAGTAGTCTTAGCGGGGGTGTCTATGGCTACACCTTC.